There are a few counts of the clone carrying this TCR beta chain. Antigen specificity is unknown. This sample was included in a study of T cells in localized non-small cell lung cancer. Produced via immunoSEQ multiplex PCR; TCRdb's table is partial and in-frame only. The table records some 54,000 clones, 80% of them present only once. Study-wide results and caveats: It remains possible that heterogeneity exists, since only one tumor region was sequenced.

The sample here was PBMCs, taken before any cancer treatment. The receptor was isolated from a woman aged 40-70 years with stage II lung adenocarcinoma.

The DNA of the CDR3 is TGTGCCAGCAGCTCGCCCCGTTTCGAGCAGTACTTC. Its translation is CASSSPRFEQYF. The rearrangement uses TRBV28 and TRBJ2-7; D not resolved. Germline V gene lookup returns CDR1 MDHEN and CDR2 SYDVKM. The CDR3 has 12 residues. The V end lost 6 bases, the J end lost 6 bases, and 12 bases lay between the germline ends.